This record concerns one TCR beta chain sequence. Antigen unknown. This specimen belongs to a study of Ad26.COV2.S vaccination and SARS-CoV-2 variants. Regarding the study as a whole: Whether participants received vaccine or placebo, their non-spike TCR breadth was similar. The placebo group had lower spike-specific TCR breadth than the vaccine recipients did. Vaccinees reportedly had broad spike-specific CD8+ and CD4+ T cell responses.

V dropped 0 bases and J dropped 1 base, with 14 bases sitting between them. This CDR3 has 18 residues. Germline V gene sequence: CDR1 SGHNT, CDR2 YYREEE (reference sequence). Assay: immunoSEQ multiplex PCR; the TCRdb copy retains only in-frame clones and omits some. This sample yields around 320,000 clones, of which around nine tenths are seen a single time; about 3% belongs to the top ten. Treatment noted: around 19 received Ad26.COV2.S at low or high dose, single or two shots; five or six received placebo; per-sample allocation not given. Samples were taken on day 63 after the first vaccine or placebo injection.

The chain is built from TRBV5-4 and TRBJ1-6; D is uncertain. The sequencing here drew on peripheral blood, taken in a trial of Ad26.COV2.S vaccine versus placebo. The receptor was isolated from a person aged 18-65 years who received the Ad26.COV2.S COVID-19 vaccine or a placebo. CDR3 residues: CASSLGAGIGSYNSPLHF. CDR3 sequence (DNA): TGTGCCAGCAGCTTGGGGGCCGGGATCGGGTCCTATAATTCACCCCTCCACTTT.